Below, 3 T cell receptor beta chains from the same sample are listed, as sequenced in a study of cytomegalovirus exposure and HLA in healthy donors (dated by TCRdb to 2016 to 2017). Receptors were amplified or captured by the immunoSEQ multiplex PCR assay. For the multiplex PCR, a mixture combining 60 forward primers for TCR Vbeta segments and 13 reverse primers for TCR Jbeta segments was used. What TCRdb holds here is the immuneACCESS table cut down to in-frame rearrangements. Part of the clones is not present; checked against another copy, under half of the missing clones reflect an unresolved V gene, and the others are unexplained. Counted in this sample were 150,000 to 200,000 clones; approximately 80% of them appeared once. In total, the top ten clones hold approximately 5.4% of the sample. The specimen was PBMCs. The source is a woman aged 25 to 45 in good health and CMV-seropositive.

As concerns this clone: A read error may account for a junction end that differs from germline. The chain combines TRBV7-7 with TRBJ2-3; weak D call: TRBD1 (6 bases). The CDR3 covers 15 residues. In germline, CDR1 is SSHAT, CDR2 FNYEAQ (reference sequence). This CDR3 reads CASSLEAQGRDTQYF. CDR3 nucleotides: TGTGCTAGCAGCTTAGAGGCGCAGGGGCGGGATACGCAGTATTTT.

The V and J genes are TRBV5-5 and TRBJ2-3; D call uncertain. Per the germline V gene, CDR1 is SGHKS and CDR2 is YYEKEE (reference sequence). CDR3 size: 14 residues. Trimming left V 4 bases short and J 6 bases short, with 15 bases between. The CDR3 bases are TGTGCCAGCAGCCTGGACCCTTTCCGGGATACGCAGTATTTT. Amino acid sequence: CASSLDPFRDTQYF.

The V gene is TRBV4-3, the J gene TRBJ2-5, with D perhaps TRBD1 (6 bases). The CDR3 is 15 residues long. V lost 2 bases and J lost 5, with 15 bases in between. Germline V gene lookup returns CDR1 LGHNA and CDR2 YSLEER. The CDR3 DNA is TGCGCCAGCAGCCAAAATCTACAGGGTTACGAGACCCAGTACTTC. This encodes CASSQNLQGYETQYF.